The T cell receptor beta chain described here comes from a study of T-cell reconstitution after alpha-beta-depleted transplantation in children. Whole-study findings and limits: A year post-transplant, T-cell counts and diversity derived mostly from newly produced T cells. Several hundred graft clones that had expanded were reportedly the source of alpha-beta T cells about two months after transplant. From surviving recipient T cells and thymic progenitors came the high day-60 TCRbeta diversity observed in some patients.

The CDR3 loop spans 16 amino acids. The germline V and J ends were trimmed by 0 bases and 3 bases, with 13 bases remaining between them. The germline V gene has CDR1 SGHRS and CDR2 YFSETQ. The TCRbeta library incorporated unique molecular identifiers. TCRdb fed the PCR reads into MiXCR, producing one record per CDR3 protein. The sample consists of a few hundred thousand distinct CDR3 sequences, under 30% of them appearing once. This clonotype was counted only a few times. What it binds is not known. The sample here was PBMCs, mostly from graft donor cells, taken 360 days after TCRalphabeta/CD19-depleted stem cell transplant. The clonotype originates from a female patient under 10 years old who had a stem cell transplant for congenital amegakaryocytic thrombocytopenia, so the T cells may come from the graft donor. This sequence joins TRBV5-1 and TRBJ2-1, with a possible D match to TRBD2 (6 bases). This CDR3 is CASSLESSAFYNEQFF. The CDR3 DNA reads TGCGCCAGCAGCTTGGAATCTAGCGCCTTCTACAATGAGCAGTTCTTC.